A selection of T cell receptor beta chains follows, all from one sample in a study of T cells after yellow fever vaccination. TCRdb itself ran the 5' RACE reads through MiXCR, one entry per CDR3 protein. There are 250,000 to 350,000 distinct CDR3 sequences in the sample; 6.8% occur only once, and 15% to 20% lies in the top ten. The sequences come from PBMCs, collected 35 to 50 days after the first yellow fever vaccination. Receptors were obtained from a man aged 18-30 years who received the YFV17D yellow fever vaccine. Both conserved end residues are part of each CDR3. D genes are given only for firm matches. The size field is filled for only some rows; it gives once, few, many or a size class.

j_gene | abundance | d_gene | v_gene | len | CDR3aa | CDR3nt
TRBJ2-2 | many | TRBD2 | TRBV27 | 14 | CASRRGANTGELFF | TGTGCCAGCAGACGGGGGGCGAACACCGGGGAGCTGTTTTTT
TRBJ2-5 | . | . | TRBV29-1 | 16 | CSVESLPGGPRETQYF | TGCAGCGTTGAATCCCTGCCGGGGGGCCCGCGGGAGACCCAGTACTTC
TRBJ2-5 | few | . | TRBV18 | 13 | CASSPPMSETQYF | TGTGCCAGCTCACCACCGATGTCAGAGACCCAGTACTTC
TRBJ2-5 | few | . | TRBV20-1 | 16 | CSAKPMGARNQETQYF | TGCAGTGCGAAACCTATGGGTGCCCGGAACCAAGAGACCCAGTACTTC
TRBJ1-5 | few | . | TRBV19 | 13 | CASSSKPREPQHF | TGTGCCAGTAGTTCCAAACCACGGGAGCCCCAGCATTTT
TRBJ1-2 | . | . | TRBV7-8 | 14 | CASSLVGRLGSYTF | TGTGCCAGCAGCTTAGTAGGACGGTTGGGAAGCTACACCTTC
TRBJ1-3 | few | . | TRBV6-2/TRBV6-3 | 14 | CASNDNPPGNTIYF | TGTGCCAGCAATGACAATCCTCCTGGAAACACCATATATTTT
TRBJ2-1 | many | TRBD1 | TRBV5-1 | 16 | CASSLAGQGAQNEQFF | TGCGCCAGCAGCTTGGCCGGACAGGGGGCCCAGAATGAGCAGTTCTTC
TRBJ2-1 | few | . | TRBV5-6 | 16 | CASSLPTVGTYNEQFF | TGTGCCAGCAGCTTGCCCACAGTTGGTACCTACAATGAGCAGTTCTTC
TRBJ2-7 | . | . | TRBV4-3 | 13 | CASSWNASYEQYF | TGCGCCAGCAGTTGGAACGCATCCTACGAGCAGTACTTC
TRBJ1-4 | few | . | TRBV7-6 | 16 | CASSLGGFATNEKLFF | TGTGCCAGCAGCCTGGGAGGGTTCGCAACTAATGAAAAACTGTTTTTT
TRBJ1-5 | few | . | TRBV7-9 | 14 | CASSLESSFGAQHF | TGTGCCAGCAGCTTAGAATCCTCGTTTGGGGCCCAGCATTTT
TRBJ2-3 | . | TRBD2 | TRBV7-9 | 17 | CASSLDWSGGATDTQYF | TGTGCCAGCAGCTTAGATTGGTCCGGGGGGGCTACAGATACGCAGTATTTT
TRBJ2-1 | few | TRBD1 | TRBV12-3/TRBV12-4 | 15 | CASTKEALQGDEQFF | TGTGCCAGCACAAAGGAGGCTTTACAGGGGGATGAGCAGTTCTTC
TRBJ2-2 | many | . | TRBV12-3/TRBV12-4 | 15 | CASSLRSGYTGELFF | TGTGCCAGCAGTTTAAGGTCCGGGTACACCGGGGAGCTGTTTTTT
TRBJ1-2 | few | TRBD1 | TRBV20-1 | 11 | CSARTGWGYTF | TGCAGTGCTAGGACAGGGTGGGGCTACACCTTC
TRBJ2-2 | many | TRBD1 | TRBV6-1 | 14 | CASSEDRGPGELFF | TGTGCCAGCAGTGAGGACAGGGGTCCCGGGGAGCTGTTTTTT
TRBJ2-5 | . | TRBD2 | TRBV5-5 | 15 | CASSLTSGGGETQYF | TGTGCCAGCAGCTTGACTAGCGGGGGTGGGGAGACCCAGTACTTC
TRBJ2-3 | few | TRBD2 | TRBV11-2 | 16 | CASSLEAGGGLDTQYF | TGTGCCAGCAGCTTAGAGGCGGGGGGGGGTTTAGATACGCAGTATTTT
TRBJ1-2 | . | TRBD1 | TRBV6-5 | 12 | CASRTGPYGYTF | TGTGCCAGCAGGACAGGGCCTTATGGCTACACCTTC
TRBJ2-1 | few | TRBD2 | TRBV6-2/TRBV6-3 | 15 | CASSYYASGGLRQFF | TGTGCCAGCAGTTACTATGCTAGCGGGGGTCTGAGGCAGTTCTTC
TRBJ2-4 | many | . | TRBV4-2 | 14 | CASSEAGNKNIQYF | TGTGCCAGCAGCGAGGCAGGGAACAAAAACATTCAGTACTTC
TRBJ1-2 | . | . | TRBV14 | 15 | CASSPTMGAVYGYTF | TGTGCCAGCAGCCCCACCATGGGAGCAGTCTATGGCTACACCTTC
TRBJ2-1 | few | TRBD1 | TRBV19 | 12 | CASGDRGREQFF | TGTGCCAGTGGGGACAGGGGGCGCGAGCAGTTCTTC
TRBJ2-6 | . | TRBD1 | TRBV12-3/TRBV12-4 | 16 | CASSLDRVTGANVLTF | TGTGCCAGCAGTCTTGACAGGGTTACTGGGGCCAACGTCCTGACTTTC